Listed below are T cell receptor beta chains from one sample, sequenced in a study of control samples from healthy donors and cancer patients. The data were produced by immunoSEQ multiplex PCR, yet TCRdb's version contains in-frame clones alone and is incomplete. The table records 100,000 to 150,000 clones, 85% to 90% of them present only once. The sequenced sample consisted of PBMCs. The receptor set was obtained from a man aged 50-59 years with head and neck cancer. CDR3s include the opening cysteine and the closing phenylalanine or tryptophan. The order of the fields is clone size, D gene, V gene, J gene, CDR3 protein, CDR3 DNA. The D gene is left open where the match is weak. Size tells how often a clone was seen (once, few, many) or the class of an expanded clone, and some rows leave it out.

.	.	TRBV15	TRBJ2-6	CATRLSSGANVLTF	TGTGCCACCCGGCTAAGCTCTGGGGCCAACGTCCTGACTTTC
.	.	TRBV7-9	TRBJ2-2	CAVRSEGRRNTGELFF	TGTGCCGTCAGGAGCGAGGGGCGTCGAAACACCGGGGAGCTGTTTTTT
.	.	TRBV18	TRBJ1-1	CASSPFQGENTEAFF	TGTGCCAGCTCACCTTTCCAAGGGGAGAACACTGAAGCTTTCTTT
.	.	TRBV5-1	TRBJ2-5	CASSLTGETQYF	TGCGCCAGCAGTTTGACCGGAGAGACCCAGTACTTC
.	.	TRBV19	TRBJ1-5	CASRGQGMGNQPQHF	TGTGCCAGTCGAGGGCAGGGGATGGGCAATCAGCCCCAGCATTTT
.	TRBD1	TRBV28	TRBJ2-2	CASSTPLEAGGYTGELFF	TGTGCCAGCAGCACCCCGCTCGAGGCAGGGGGCTACACCGGGGAGCTGTTTTTT
once	.	TRBV27	TRBJ1-4	CATRATELNEKLFF	TGTGCCACTCGAGCGACAGAACTTAATGAAAAACTGTTTTTT
.	.	TRBV7-9	TRBJ2-7	CASSLQGVNYEQYF	TGTGCCAGCAGCTTGCAGGGCGTAAATTACGAGCAGTACTTC
.	.	TRBV4-1	TRBJ2-5	CASSQGPGETQYF	TGCGCCAGCAGCCAAGGTCCGGGAGAGACCCAGTACTTC
.	.	TRBV28	TRBJ2-7	CASSYLADLGQYF	TGTGCCAGCAGTTATTTGGCCGATTTAGGGCAGTACTTC
.	.	TRBV30	TRBJ1-2	CAWKWTDYGYTF	TGTGCCTGGAAGTGGACGGACTATGGCTACACCTTC
.	.	TRBV10-2	TRBJ1-5	CASTSSPNQPQHF	TGCGCCAGCACTAGCAGTCCGAATCAGCCCCAGCATTTT
.	TRBD2	TRBV5-4	TRBJ2-1	CASSLGARGGLIYSEQFF	TGTGCCAGCAGTCTGGGGGCGCGGGGGGGCCTGATCTACAGTGAGCAGTTCTTC
.	TRBD1	TRBV7-3	TRBJ2-6	CASSQGQSGANVLTF	TGTGCCAGCAGCCAGGGACAGTCTGGGGCCAACGTCCTGACTTTC
.	TRBD1	TRBV28	TRBJ1-5	CASSLGQVSNQPQHF	TGTGCCAGCAGTTTGGGACAGGTTAGCAATCAGCCCCAGCATTTT
.	TRBD1	TRBV11-3	TRBJ1-2	CASSLEPPPVSRTGVVGYTF	TGTGCCAGCAGCTTAGAACCCCCCCCCGTCTCGCGGACAGGGGTTGTCGGCTACACCTTC
.	.	TRBV24-1	TRBJ1-3	CATSPGGRGNTIYF	TGTGCCACCAGTCCGGGGGGGAGAGGAAACACCATATATTTT
once	.	TRBV6-5	TRBJ1-3	CASRSPGWAGNTIYF	TGTGCCAGCAGAAGCCCCGGATGGGCTGGAAACACCATATATTTT
.	.	TRBV6-2/TRBV6-3	TRBJ2-7	CASSYSRGSEQYF	TGTGCCAGCAGTTACTCGAGAGGGAGCGAGCAGTACTTC
.	TRBD1	TRBV5-4	TRBJ2-3	CASTHPGQGVTSTDTQYF	TGTGCCAGCACCCACCCGGGACAGGGGGTAACTAGCACAGATACGCAGTATTTT
.	TRBD1	TRBV19	TRBJ1-4	CASSLRDSALSYNEKLFF	TGTGCCAGTAGTCTCCGGGACAGCGCGCTCTCTTATAATGAAAAACTGTTTTTT
.	.	TRBV19	TRBJ1-1	CASSINTAGTEAFF	TGTGCCAGTAGTATTAACACGGCCGGGACTGAAGCTTTCTTT
.	TRBD1	TRBV4-1	TRBJ1-4	CASSLEQGTTNEKLFF	TGCGCCAGCAGCCTCGAACAGGGGACAACTAATGAAAAACTGTTTTTT
.	.	TRBV9	TRBJ2-3	CASSVGGASTDTQYF	TGTGCCAGCAGCGTAGGAGGGGCTAGCACAGATACGCAGTATTTT
.	TRBD1	TRBV19	TRBJ1-2	CASTPTGVYYGYTF	TGTGCCAGTACCCCGACAGGGGTGTACTATGGCTACACCTTC
.	.	TRBV19	TRBJ2-6	CASSTRQVSSGANVLTF	TGTGCCAGTAGTACCCGACAGGTAAGCTCTGGGGCCAACGTCCTGACTTTC
.	.	TRBV7-2	TRBJ1-1	CASSPTRSEAFF	TGTGCCAGCAGCCCTACAAGGAGTGAAGCTTTCTTT
.	.	TRBV30	TRBJ2-3	CAWRGGASLADTQYF	TGTGCCTGGAGGGGCGGGGCGTCTCTTGCAGATACGCAGTATTTT
.	.	TRBV28	TRBJ2-2	CASSWPRGGNTGELFF	TGTGCCAGCAGTTGGCCGCGGGGAGGTAACACCGGGGAGCTGTTTTTT
.	.	TRBV9	TRBJ2-2	CASSVDPNTGELFF	TGTGCCAGCAGCGTAGATCCAAACACCGGGGAGCTGTTTTTT
.	.	TRBV10-3	TRBJ2-7	CAISESKGPRRYEQYF	TGTGCCATCAGTGAGTCGAAAGGGCCTAGGAGGTACGAGCAGTACTTC
.	.	TRBV4-2	TRBJ1-3	CASSQGQGATSGNTIYF	TGTGCCAGCAGCCAAGGTCAGGGAGCGACCTCTGGAAACACCATATATTTT
.	TRBD2	TRBV3-1/TRBV3-2	TRBJ2-3	CASSRDLSGRGADTQYF	TGTGCCAGCAGCCGAGACCTTAGCGGGAGGGGTGCAGATACGCAGTATTTT
.	TRBD2	TRBV9	TRBJ2-1	CASSGSLGLAGGGSSYNEQFF	TGTGCCAGCAGCGGCTCCCTAGGACTAGCGGGAGGCGGGAGCTCCTACAATGAGCAGTTCTTC
.	.	TRBV10-2	TRBJ1-2	CASRGGGKRNGYTF	TGCGCCAGCAGAGGCGGGGGAAAGAGGAATGGCTACACCTTC
.	.	TRBV5-4	TRBJ2-1	CASSLNLQGDEQFF	TGTGCCAGCAGCTTGAATCTCCAGGGCGATGAGCAGTTCTTC
.	.	TRBV3-1/TRBV3-2	TRBJ2-7	CASSTDSGRYEQYF	TGTGCCAGCAGCACGGACAGTGGGAGGTACGAGCAGTACTTC
.	TRBD2	TRBV4-1	TRBJ2-1	CASSHHSGTQFF	TGCGCCAGCAGCCACCACAGCGGGACGCAGTTCTTC
.	.	TRBV27	TRBJ1-5	CASSPSQGSNQPQHF	TGTGCCAGCAGTCCTAGCCAGGGTAGCAATCAGCCCCAGCATTTT
.	.	TRBV3-1/TRBV3-2	TRBJ1-3	CASSPVRGNTIYF	TGTGCCAGCAGCCCCGTACGGGGAAACACCATATATTTT
.	TRBD1	TRBV7-2	TRBJ2-7	CASSGGQGEPYEQYF	TGTGCCAGCAGCGGGGGACAGGGTGAACCCTACGAGCAGTACTTC
.	.	TRBV15	TRBJ1-5	CATSRGLRDLEHF	TGTGCCACCAGCAGAGGCCTCCGGGACCTGGAGCATTTT
.	.	TRBV5-1	TRBJ1-1	CASSRIGTPGTEAFF	TGCGCCAGCAGCCGAATCGGCACCCCAGGCACTGAAGCTTTCTTT
.	TRBD1	TRBV3-1/TRBV3-2	TRBJ2-5	CASSQRMTGSGETQYF	TGTGCCAGCAGCCAACGCATGACAGGGTCGGGAGAGACCCAGTACTTC
once	.	TRBV28	TRBJ2-7	CASSLRQGRTTYEQYF	TGTGCCAGCAGTTTACGGCAGGGCCGGACGACCTACGAGCAGTACTTC
.	TRBD1	TRBV28	TRBJ2-1	CASSSTGGLEQFF	TGTGCCAGCAGTTCTACAGGGGGACTTGAGCAGTTCTTC
once	TRBD1	TRBV3-1/TRBV3-2	TRBJ2-7	CASSLAVDRGGIYEQYF	TGTGCCAGCAGCCTAGCCGTGGACAGGGGGGGAATCTACGAGCAGTACTTC
.	TRBD2	TRBV7-9	TRBJ2-7	CASSLTRTSGSYEQYF	TGTGCCAGCAGCTTAACCCGGACTAGCGGATCCTACGAGCAGTACTTC
.	.	TRBV29-1	TRBJ1-1	CSPLGQGMESTEAFF	TGCAGCCCATTGGGCCAGGGGATGGAATCCACTGAAGCTTTCTTT
.	.	TRBV5-1	TRBJ1-2	CASSPPGGLVGYTF	TGCGCCAGCAGCCCTCCCGGGGGGCTCGTTGGCTACACCTTC
.	.	TRBV7-9	TRBJ2-3	CASSLDYSTDTQYF	TGTGCCAGCAGCTTAGACTATAGCACAGATACGCAGTATTTT
once	TRBD1	TRBV7-9	TRBJ1-2	CASSILDRGRGDGYTF	TGTGCCAGCAGCATTTTGGACAGGGGACGGGGAGATGGCTACACCTTC
.	.	TRBV9	TRBJ2-3	CASSPSPGTDTQYF	TGTGCCAGCAGCCCCTCGCCGGGCACAGATACGCAGTATTTT
.	TRBD2	TRBV4-1	TRBJ2-5	CASIKTGTSGGAGETQYF	TGCGCCAGCATAAAAACCGGGACTAGCGGGGGGGCGGGAGAGACCCAGTACTTC
.	.	TRBV7-2	TRBJ2-1	CASSDGFSYNEQFF	TGTGCCAGCAGCGATGGTTTCTCCTACAATGAGCAGTTCTTC
once	.	TRBV7-2	TRBJ1-2	CASSLGGTGNYGYTF	TGTGCCAGCAGCTTAGGGGGGACGGGAAACTATGGCTACACCTTC
.	TRBD2	TRBV7-7	TRBJ2-3	CASSLVASSGGAGDTQYF	TGTGCCAGCAGCTTAGTGGCGTCAAGCGGGGGGGCCGGAGATACGCAGTATTTT
.	.	TRBV6-1	TRBJ2-5	CASSPGAETQYF	TGTGCCAGCAGCCCGGGAGCAGAGACCCAGTACTTC
.	TRBD2	TRBV12-5	TRBJ2-7	CASGLFNIREGLSSYEQYF	TGTGCTAGTGGTTTGTTCAACATTCGGGAGGGTTTGAGCTCCTACGAGCAGTACTTC
.	.	TRBV5-4	TRBJ2-7	CASSLFSGYSEQYF	TGTGCCAGCAGCTTGTTTTCGGGTTATAGCGAGCAGTACTTC